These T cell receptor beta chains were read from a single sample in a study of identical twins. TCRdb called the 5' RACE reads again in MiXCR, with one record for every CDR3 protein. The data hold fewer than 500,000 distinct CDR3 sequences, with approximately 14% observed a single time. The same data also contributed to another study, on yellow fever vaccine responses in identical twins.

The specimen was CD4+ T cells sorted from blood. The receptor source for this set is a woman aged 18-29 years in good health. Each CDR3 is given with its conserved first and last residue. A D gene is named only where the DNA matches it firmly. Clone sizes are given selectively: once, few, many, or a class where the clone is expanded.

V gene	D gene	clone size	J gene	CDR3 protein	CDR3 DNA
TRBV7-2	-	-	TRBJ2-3	CASSRDRSSTDTQYF	TGTGCCAGCAGCCGTGACAGGTCTAGCACAGATACGCAGTATTTT
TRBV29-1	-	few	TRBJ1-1	CSVAAGPNTEAFF	TGCAGCGTTGCGGCCGGTCCGAACACTGAAGCTTTCTTT
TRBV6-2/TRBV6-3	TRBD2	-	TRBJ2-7	CASSYSASGTYEQYF	TGTGCCAGCAGTTACTCCGCTAGCGGAACCTACGAGCAGTACTTC
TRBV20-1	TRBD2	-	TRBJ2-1	CSAPAVMGEGLNEKFF	TGCAGTGCTCCCGCAGTCATGGGGGAGGGCCTGAATGAGAAGTTCTTC
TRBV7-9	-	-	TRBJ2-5	CASSLGIGLLGETQYF	TGTGCCAGCAGCTTAGGCATTGGATTACTCGGAGAGACCCAGTACTTC
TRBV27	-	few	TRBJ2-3	CASSSLGSTDTQYF	TGTGCCAGCAGTTCCCTAGGTAGCACAGATACGCAGTATTTT
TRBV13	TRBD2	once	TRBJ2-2	CASSFSGRLTGELFF	TGTGCCAGCAGCTTTAGCGGGAGATTAACCGGGGAGCTGTTTTTT
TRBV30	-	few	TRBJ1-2	CAWRRNRVEWYGYTF	TGTGCCTGGAGGCGGAACCGGGTTGAGTGGTATGGCTACACCTTC
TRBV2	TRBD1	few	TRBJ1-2	CASTPDRVDYGYTF	TGTGCCAGCACTCCGGACAGGGTGGACTATGGCTACACCTTC
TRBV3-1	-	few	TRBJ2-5	CASSQPNQETQYF	TGTGCCAGCAGCCAACCAAACCAAGAGACCCAGTACTTC
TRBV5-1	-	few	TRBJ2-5	CASSLPGEGTQYF	TGCGCCAGCAGCCTCCCGGGAGAGGGGACCCAGTACTTC
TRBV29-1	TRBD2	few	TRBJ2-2	CSVEGGLAGGSNTGELFF	TGCAGCGTTGAAGGGGGACTAGCGGGAGGTTCGAACACCGGGGAGCTGTTTTTT
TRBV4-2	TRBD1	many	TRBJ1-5	CASSQPGQGNQPQHF	TGTGCCAGCAGCCAACCCGGACAGGGAAATCAGCCCCAGCATTTT
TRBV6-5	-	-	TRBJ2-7	CASSYSGRGLSSYEQYF	TGTGCCAGCAGTTACTCTGGTAGGGGTCTCAGCTCCTACGAGCAGTACTTC
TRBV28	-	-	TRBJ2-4	CASSSPGGKRNIQYF	TGTGCCAGCAGTTCACCTGGGGGGAAGAGGAACATTCAGTACTTC
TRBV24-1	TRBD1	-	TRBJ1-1	CATSDVGQGDGNTEAFF	TGTGCCACCAGTGATGTGGGACAGGGTGACGGGAACACTGAAGCTTTCTTT
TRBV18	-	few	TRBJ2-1	CASAGGSNNEQFF	TGTGCCAGCGCTGGGGGGAGTAACAATGAGCAGTTCTTC
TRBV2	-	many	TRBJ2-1	CARNGDNEQFF	TGTGCTAGGAACGGGGACAATGAGCAGTTCTTC
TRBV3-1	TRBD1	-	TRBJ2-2	CASSWRQGEFLFF	TGTGCCAGCAGCTGGCGACAGGGTGAATTTCTGTTTTTT
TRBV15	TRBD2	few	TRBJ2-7	CATSNPGSSGSYEQYF	TGTGCCACCAGCAACCCGGGGAGTAGCGGGTCCTACGAGCAGTACTTC
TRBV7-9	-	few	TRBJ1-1	CASRSPGRRLEAFF	TGTGCCAGCAGATCACCGGGACGCCGGCTTGAAGCTTTCTTT
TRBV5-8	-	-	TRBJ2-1	CASSLQGNGDEQFF	TGTGCCAGCAGCTTGCAGGGGAATGGCGATGAGCAGTTCTTC
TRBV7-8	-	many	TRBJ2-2	CASSSERAGELFF	TGTGCCAGCAGCTCGGAACGGGCCGGGGAGCTGTTTTTT
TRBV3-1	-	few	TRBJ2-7	CASSQGTVAYEQYF	TGTGCCAGCAGCCAAGGGACCGTCGCCTACGAGCAGTACTTC
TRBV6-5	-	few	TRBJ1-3	CASSYSSGPSHSGNTIYF	TGTGCCAGCAGTTACTCGTCCGGGCCCAGCCACTCCGGAAACACCATATATTTT
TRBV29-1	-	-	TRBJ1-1	CSVEGQTNTEAFF	TGCAGCGTTGAGGGACAAACGAACACTGAAGCTTTCTTT
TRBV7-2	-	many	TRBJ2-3	CASSLVRQGTDTQYF	TGTGCCAGCAGCTTAGTACGACAGGGCACAGATACGCAGTATTTT
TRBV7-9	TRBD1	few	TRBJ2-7	CASSFDSGTGGLEQYF	TGTGCCAGCAGCTTTGACTCCGGGACAGGGGGCCTCGAGCAGTACTTC
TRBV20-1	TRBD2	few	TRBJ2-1	CSASSAGGNEQFF	TGCAGTGCAAGCTCAGCGGGAGGCAATGAGCAGTTCTTC
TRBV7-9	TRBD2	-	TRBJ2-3	CASSKLAGRDTQYF	TGTGCCAGCAGCAAGCTAGCGGGACGGGATACGCAGTATTTT
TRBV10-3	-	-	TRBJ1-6	CAISERTGDSPLHF	TGTGCCATCAGTGAACGGACGGGGGATTCACCCCTCCACTTT
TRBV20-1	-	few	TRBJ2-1	CSALRDEQFF	TGCAGTGCTCTTAGGGACGAGCAGTTCTTC
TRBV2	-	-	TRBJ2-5	CASSAAHGAQETQYF	TGTGCCAGCAGCGCCGCTCACGGGGCCCAAGAGACCCAGTACTTC
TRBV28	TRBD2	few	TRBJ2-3	CASSPVASGTTITDTQYF	TGTGCCAGCAGTCCCGTGGCTAGCGGAACAACAATCACAGATACGCAGTATTTT
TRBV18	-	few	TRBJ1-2	CASSPGQEGYGYTF	TGTGCCAGCTCACCAGGGCAGGAAGGCTATGGCTACACCTTC
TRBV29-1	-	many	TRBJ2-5	CSAYQGQGETQYF	TGCAGCGCATACCAGGGGCAGGGAGAGACCCAGTACTTC
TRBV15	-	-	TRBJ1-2	CATSRGPTGYTF	TGTGCCACCAGCAGAGGCCCGACCGGCTACACCTTC
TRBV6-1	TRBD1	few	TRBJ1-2	CASSRQGGGFLPYGYTF	TGTGCCAGCAGCAGACAGGGAGGCGGGTTTTTGCCCTATGGCTACACCTTC
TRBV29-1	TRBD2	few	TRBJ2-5	CSAAGAPEETQYF	TGCAGCGCCGCGGGAGCCCCTGAAGAGACCCAGTACTTC
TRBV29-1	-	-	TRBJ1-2	CSVEAAREGGYTF	TGCAGCGTTGAAGCCGCCCGTGAGGGAGGCTACACCTTC
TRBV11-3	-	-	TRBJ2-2	CASKRSTGAGELFF	TGTGCCAGCAAGAGGAGCACTGGGGCCGGGGAGCTGTTTTTT
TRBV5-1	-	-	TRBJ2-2	CASRGYNTGELFF	TGCGCCAGCAGGGGCTATAACACCGGGGAGCTGTTTTTT
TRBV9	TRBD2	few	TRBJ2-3	CASSVEGGRVTDTQYF	TGTGCCAGCAGCGTAGAGGGCGGGAGGGTCACAGATACGCAGTATTTT
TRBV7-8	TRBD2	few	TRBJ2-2	CASSLPRPSSGSANTGELFF	TGTGCCAGCAGCCTACCACGACCCAGTAGCGGGAGCGCGAACACCGGGGAGCTGTTTTTT